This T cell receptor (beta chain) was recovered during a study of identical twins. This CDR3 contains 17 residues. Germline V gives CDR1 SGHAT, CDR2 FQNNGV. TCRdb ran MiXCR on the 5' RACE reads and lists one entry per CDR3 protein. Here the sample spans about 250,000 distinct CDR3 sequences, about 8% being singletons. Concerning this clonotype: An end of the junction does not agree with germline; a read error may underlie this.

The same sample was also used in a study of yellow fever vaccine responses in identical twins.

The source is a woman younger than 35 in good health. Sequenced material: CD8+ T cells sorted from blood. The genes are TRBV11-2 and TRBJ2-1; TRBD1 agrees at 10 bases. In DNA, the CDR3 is TGTGCCCGCAGTTTCTCTGTAGGGGACAGGGGTTACAATGAGCAGTTCTTC. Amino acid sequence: CARSFSVGDRGYNEQFF.